These 9 T cell receptor beta chains were sequenced from one sample in a study of blood T cell repertoires in COVID-19. Method: immunoSEQ multiplex PCR; TCRdb's copy keeps in-frame clones and lacks some. The sample includes under 250,000 clones, 80% to 90% seen only once; the top ten take 11%. Sequenced material: peripheral blood. The receptor set was obtained from a man aged 50 to 59 with COVID-19, enrolled during active disease.

The rearrangement uses TRBV7-3 and TRBJ2-7, with 8 nucleotides matching TRBD1. With V trimmed by 8 bases and J by 5 bases, 8 bases remained unmatched. Germline V lookup: CDR1 SGHTA, CDR2 FQGTGA. The CDR3 is 13 amino acids. CDR3 loop: CASGQGPGDEQYF. CDR3 coding DNA: TGTGCCAGCGGACAGGGTCCGGGCGACGAGCAGTACTTC.

The chain is built from TRBV28 and TRBJ1-1; D call uncertain. Trimming took off 5 bases at V and 0 bases at J, with 10 bases between the two ends. Germline V gene lookup returns CDR1 MDHEN and CDR2 SYDVKM. CDR3 length: 14 residues. CDR3 region: CASSPASVNTEAFF. In DNA form, the CDR3 reads TGTGCCAGCAGTCCCGCTTCGGTGAACACTGAAGCTTTCTTT. The whole variable domain, remainder taken from reference TRBV28 and TRBJ1-1, is DVKVTQSSRYLVKRTGEKVFLECVQDMDHENMFWYRQDPGLGLRLIYFSYDVKMKEKGDIPEGYSVSREKKERFSLILESASTNQTSMYLCASSPASVNTEAFFGQGTRLTVV.

The chain carries TRBV7-9 and TRBJ1-3; D may be TRBD1 (5 bases). V shed 5 bases and J shed 0 bases, with 11 bases lying between them. Germline V lookup: CDR1 SEHNR, CDR2 FQNEAQ (reference sequence). The CDR3 totals 15 residues. CDR3 sequence reads: CASSEQGNSGNTIYF. As DNA, the CDR3 is TGTGCCAGCAGCGAGCAGGGAAACTCTGGAAACACCATATATTTT.

Here the CDR3 reads CASSQGLNQPQHF. The CDR3, as DNA: TGTGCCAGCAGCCAAGGACTCAATCAGCCCCAGCATTTT. The chain has TRBV5-6 and TRBJ1-5, with D unresolved. V was pared by 4 bases and J by 3 bases, with 8 bases between. The CDR3 totals 13 residues. The germline V gene has CDR1 SGHDT and CDR2 YYEEEE. The full variable domain, in which reference TRBV5-6 and TRBJ1-5 provide the parts outside the CDR3, is DAGVTQSPTHLIKTRGQQVTLRCSPKSGHDTVSWYQQALGQGPQFIFQYYEEEERQRGNFPDRFSGHQFPNYSSELNVNALLLGDSALYLCASSQGLNQPQHFGDGTRLSIL.

This clone was recorded only once. The rearrangement links TRBV6-2 or TRBV6-3 to TRBJ2-2; D perhaps matches TRBD2 (6 bases). The CDR3 is 16 residues long. CDR1 is MNHEY and CDR2 is SVGEGT in the germline V gene. Trimming removed 2 bases from V and 7 bases from J, with 17 bases in between. This chain's CDR3 is CASSYGLAAAGGELFF. CDR3 nucleotide sequence: TGTGCCAGCAGTTACGGGTTAGCGGCGGCTGGCGGGGAGCTGTTTTTT.

This clone was seen a handful of times. The chain is built from TRBV20-1 and TRBJ2-3; 9 nucleotides line up with TRBD2. Germline CDR1 DFQATT, CDR2 SNEGSKA (reference sequence). The trim removed 3 bases at V and 4 bases at J, leaving 8 bases unmatched. This CDR3 spans 15 amino acids. The CDR3 loop is CSASWRGGHPDTQYF. CDR3 nucleotides: TGCAGTGCTAGTTGGCGGGGGGGACACCCAGATACGCAGTATTTT.

This chain connects TRBV7-9 to TRBJ2-4; 8 bases fit TRBD2. Germline assignment: CDR1 SEHNR and CDR2 FQNEAQ (reference sequence). The J segment lost 6 bases and the V segment lost 5 bases, leaving 12 bases of the junction unmatched. This CDR3 has 16 residues. The DNA for the CDR3 is TGTGCCAGCAGCGACCGGGTGGCGGGAGGAGGAAACATTCAGTACTTC. It specifies CASSDRVAGGGNIQYF.

J is TRBJ1-3 and V is TRBV28; 9 positions agree with TRBD1. CDR1 and CDR2 (germline): MDHEN, SYDVKM. Trimming removed 3 bases from V and 3 bases from J; junction bases left unmatched: 6. The CDR3 is 16 amino acids. The DNA of the CDR3 is TGTGCCAGCAGTTTCCTACAGGGGGCTGGTGGAAACACCATATATTTT. Amino acids: CASSFLQGAGGNTIYF.

The V gene is TRBV11-2, the J gene TRBJ2-3; 9 bases agree with TRBD1. This CDR3 contains 15 residues. From germline, CDR1 is SGHAT and CDR2 FQNNGV. V shed 5 bases and J 7 bases; nucleotides not matched to a gene: 10. The CDR3 nucleotides read TGTGCCAGCAGCCGGGGACAGGGTAGTGTCAATACGCAGTATTTT. As protein: CASSRGQGSVNTQYF.